These 21 T cell receptor beta chains came from one sample sequenced in a study of control samples from healthy donors and cancer patients. Generated by immunoSEQ multiplex PCR, the TCRdb table keeps only in-frame clones and is missing some. The table includes approximately 82,000 clones, over 75% detected once. The sequencing sample was made of blood. These receptors were obtained from a man aged 50 or older in good health.

This clone was picked up a small number of times. The CDR3 nucleotides read TGTGCCAGCAGCGTAGCTATCACGAGGACAGGGGGATATGGCTACACCTTC. The encoded protein is CASSVAITRTGGYGYTF. The rearrangement links TRBV9 to TRBJ1-2; 10 positions agree with TRBD1. The CDR3 is 17 residues long. V dropped 0 bases and J dropped 5; count of bases not matched to a gene: 10. Per germline, CDR1 SGDLS and CDR2 YYNGEE.

V and J are TRBV19 and TRBJ2-7, with D possibly matching TRBD2 (5 bases). CDR1 and CDR2 (germline): LNHDA, SQIVND (reference sequence). The V end lost 4 bases, the J end lost 2 bases, and 12 bases lay between the germline ends. This CDR3 spans 14 amino acids. The CDR3 DNA follows: TGTGCCAGTAGTAGGACCGGAGGAACCTACGAGCAGTACGTC. Translation gives CASSRTGGTYEQYV.

This clone was observed once. This sequence joins TRBV15 and TRBJ1-5; no clear D. V gave up 0 bases and J gave up 7 bases, with 13 bases separating them. Germline CDR1 reads LNHNV; CDR2 reads YYDKDF (reference sequence). This CDR3 comprises 15 residues. CDR3 in DNA: TGTGCCACCAGCAGAGATCCCCAGGCAACACAGCCCCAGCATTTT. Its protein product is CATSRDPQATQPQHF.

The rearrangement uses TRBV29-1 and TRBJ1-5; D ambiguous. This CDR3 comprises 12 residues. Germline loops: CDR1 SQVTM, CDR2 ANQGSEA. Trimming cost V 4 bases and J 3 bases, with 7 bases left between them. The CDR3 is CSVGGLNQPQHF. The CDR3 DNA reads as TGCAGCGTTGGTGGCCTCAATCAGCCCCAGCATTTT. The whole variable domain, filled in from reference TRBV29-1 and TRBJ1-5, reads SAVISQKPSRDICQRGTSLTIQCQVDSQVTMMFWYRQQPGQSLTLIATANQGSEATYESGFVIDKFPISRPNLTFSTLTVSNMSPEDSSIYLCSVGGLNQPQHFGDGTRLSIL.

This clone was picked up a small number of times. The sample carries other DNA sequences with the same CDR3. The V call is TRBV2, the J call TRBJ1-2, with TRBD1 as a possible D gene (6 bases). From germline, CDR1 is SNHLY and CDR2 FYNNEI. V was cut by 7 bases and J by 5 bases, with 8 bases left in between. CDR3 length: 11 residues. CDR3 sequence: CASKGTYGYTF. DNA for the CDR3: TGTGCCAGCAAGGGGACATATGGCTACACCTTC. Full variable domain (remainder filled in from reference TRBV2 and TRBJ1-2): EPEVTQTPSHQVTQMGQEVILRCVPISNHLYFYWYRQILGQKVEFLVSFYNNEISEKSEIFDDQFSVERPDGSNFTLKIRSTKLEDSAMYFCASKGTYGYTFGSGTRLTVV.

This chain's CDR3 is CASSPLQALAGNTIYF. The CDR3 DNA sequence: TGTGCCAGCAGCCCCCTACAAGCTCTAGCCGGAAACACCATATATTTT. The gene calls are TRBV3-1 (or the pseudogene TRBV3-2) and TRBJ1-3; unclear D gene. The CDR3 is 16 residues long. Looked up from germline, CDR1 is LGHDT and CDR2 is YNNKEL (reference sequence). V shed 4 bases and J shed 4 bases, with 17 bases lying between them.

V gene TRBV6-4 combines with J gene TRBJ2-1; D is unresolved. Trimming shortened V by 2 bases and J by 6 bases, and 8 bases separated the two germline ends. The CDR3 extends over 13 amino acids. From germline, CDR1 is MRHNA and CDR2 SNTAGT. In DNA form, the CDR3 reads TGTGCCAGCAGTGACGGTGATCTCAATGAGCAGTTCTTC. Translation gives CASSDGDLNEQFF.

This clone was seen once. DNA for the CDR3: TGTGCCATCCTACACAGGGATGAGCAGTTCTTC. It yields the protein CAILHRDEQFF. The rearrangement uses TRBV6-6 and TRBJ2-1; D perhaps matches TRBD1 (6 bases). Between the trimmed V and J ends, which lost 10 bases and 8 bases, there was a span of 12 bases. The CDR3 extends over 11 amino acids. Germline CDR1 is MNHNY and CDR2 is SVGAGI (reference sequence).

The chain joins TRBV2 to TRBJ2-3; the D gene is possibly TRBD2 (5 bases). CDR3 length: 13 amino acids. V lost 8 bases and J lost 5, with 14 bases in between. Germline V CDR1 and CDR2: SNHLY, FYNNEI. The CDR3 here is CASGPLSGDTQYF. CDR3 DNA: TGTGCCAGCGGACCCTTGAGCGGAGATACGCAGTATTTT.

The rearrangement links TRBV10-3 to TRBJ2-6, with TRBD1 as a possible D gene (6 bases). This CDR3 comprises 14 residues. V was clipped by 2 bases and J by 8 bases, with 10 bases between them. Germline values: CDR1 ENHRY, CDR2 SYGVKD. Written as DNA, the CDR3 is TGTGCCATCAGTGAGGACAGGATGCCCAACGTCCTGACTTTC. Translation: CAISEDRMPNVLTF.

The chain has TRBV19 and TRBJ1-2, with 10 bases lining up with TRBD1. The CDR3 has 18 amino acids. CDR1 is LNHDA and CDR2 is SQIVND in the germline V gene (reference sequence). After removal of 2 bases from V and 0 bases from J, the junction contained 9 bases not matched to a gene. This chain's CDR3 is CASSIRGDRGTSNYGYTF. CDR3 sequence (DNA): TGTGCCAGTAGTATAAGAGGGGACAGGGGAACGTCTAACTATGGCTACACCTTC.

This clone was counted a single time. The chain couples TRBV6-5 to TRBJ1-6; D unresolved. CDR1 is MNHEY and CDR2 is SVGAGI in the germline V gene. This CDR3 is 15 amino acids long. The germline V and J ends were trimmed by 6 bases and 7 bases, with 16 bases remaining between them. Here the CDR3 reads CASSPEGRLNSPLHF. The DNA for the CDR3 is TGTGCCAGCAGCCCCGAGGGCAGATTGAATTCACCCCTCCACTTT.

This clone was seen at least ten times. The chain is built from TRBV5-8 and TRBJ1-1; a possible D gene is TRBD1 (5 bases). V lost 3 bases and J 1 base, leaving 10 bases between the germline ends. CDR1 is SGHTS, CDR2 YDEGEE, per germline. CDR3 length: 14 amino acids. This CDR3 reads CASSSGRRNTEAFF. The CDR3 DNA reads TGTGCCAGCAGCTCGGGACGGAGGAACACTGAAGCTTTCTTT. The whole variable domain, remainder taken from reference TRBV5-8 and TRBJ1-1, is EAGVTQSPTHLIKTRGQQATLRCSPISGHTSVYWYQQALGLGLQFLLWYDEGEERNRGNFPPRFSGRQFPNYSSELNVNALELEDSALYLCASSSGRRNTEAFFGQGTRLTVV.

This clone was counted a single time. This chain links TRBV7-9 with TRBJ2-7; tentatively, D is TRBD2 (6 bases). The V end lost 3 bases, the J end lost 2 bases, and 11 bases lay between the germline ends. CDR3 length: 14 amino acids. CDR1 and CDR2 from the germline V gene are SEHNR and FQNEAQ (reference sequence). DNA of the CDR3: TGTGCCAGCAGCTTCCTTGGACTAACCTACGAGCAGTACTTC. Protein sequence: CASSFLGLTYEQYF.

This rearrangement joins TRBV5-4 to TRBJ2-5; the D call may be TRBD1 or TRBD2 (5 bases each). In germline, CDR1 is SGHNT, CDR2 YYREEE (reference sequence). The CDR3 covers 14 residues. Trimming left V 0 bases short and J 0 bases short, with 6 bases between. The CDR3 region is CASSLVGDQETQYF. CDR3 DNA: TGTGCCAGCAGCTTGGTGGGGGACCAAGAGACCCAGTACTTC.

The chain recombines TRBV27 with TRBJ1-2; tentatively, D is TRBD1 (5 bases). V was clipped by 4 bases and J by 8 bases, with 14 bases between them. The CDR3 extends over 13 amino acids. CDR1 is MNHEY, CDR2 SMNVEV, per germline (reference sequence). The chain's CDR3 is CASSSPLGHGYTF. DNA for the CDR3: TGTGCCAGCAGTTCACCCCTGGGGCACGGCTACACCTTC.

The rearrangement uses TRBV3-1 (or the pseudogene TRBV3-2) and TRBJ1-1; possible D gene TRBD1, 5 bases. Trimming removed 1 base from V and 6 bases from J, with 9 bases in between. In germline, CDR1 is LGHDT, CDR2 YNNKEL (reference sequence). The CDR3 totals 13 residues. In nucleotides, the CDR3 is TGTGCCAGCAGCCAAGGGGACGGCCCTGAAGCTTTCTTT. This gives the protein CASSQGDGPEAFF.

The chain uses TRBV25-1 and TRBJ1-6; perhaps TRBD1 as D (6 bases). CDR3 length: 17 amino acids. The V end was cut by 0 bases, the J end by 8 bases, with 17 bases between. Germline CDR1 MGHDK, CDR2 SYGVNS. CDR3 sequence reads: CASSEYAVVQGYSPLHF. For the CDR3, the DNA is TGTGCCAGCAGTGAATACGCGGTAGTACAGGGCTATTCACCCCTCCACTTT. Full variable domain (outside the CDR3, taken from reference TRBV25-1 and TRBJ1-6): EADIYQTPRYLVIGTGKKITLECSQTMGHDKMYWYQQDPGMELHLIHYSYGVNSTEKGDLSSESTVSRIRTEHFPLTLESARPSHTSQYLCASSEYAVVQGYSPLHFGNGTRLTVT.

This clone came up a few times. J is TRBJ1-2 and V is TRBV6-2 or TRBV6-3; 7 nucleotides agree with TRBD1. V was pared by 6 bases and J by 2 bases, with 9 bases of the junction left unmatched. The CDR3 length is 15 residues. The germline V gene has CDR1 MNHEY and CDR2 SVGEGT. Here the CDR3 DNA reads TGTGCCAGCAGCTCACGGACAGGCCGAAACTATGGCTACACCTTC. Encoded protein: CASSSRTGRNYGYTF.

The table lists this clone with a count of one. The CDR3 loop is CASSATQGNEQYF. The CDR3 DNA is TGTGCCAGCAGCGCAACACAGGGAAACGAGCAGTACTTC. The chain uses TRBV13 and TRBJ2-7; perhaps TRBD1 as D (6 bases). The CDR3 is made up of 13 amino acids. V was trimmed by 5 bases and J by 5 bases, leaving 13 bases between them. CDR1 and CDR2 from the germline V gene are PRHDT and FYEKMQ (reference sequence).

The sample holds a few counts of this clone. The V call is TRBV4-3, the J call TRBJ2-1, with 8 bases that match TRBD2. CDR3 length equals 16 residues. The germline CDR1 and CDR2 sequences are LGHNA and YSLEER. V trimming: 0 bases; J trimming: 5 bases; junction bases outside the gene matches: 6. Written as DNA, the CDR3 is TGCGCCAGCAGCCAAGATGGAGCGGGGGACAACAATGAGCAGTTCTTC. Translating it yields CASSQDGAGDNNEQFF.